This T cell receptor (beta chain) is from a study of blood T cell repertoires in COVID-19. For the study at large: Acute and convalescent COVID-19 samples came from the United States, Italy and Spain. The analysed material was cDNA or gDNA that came from T cells, B-cell-depleted T cells, or PBMCs.

V was trimmed by 6 bases and J by 0 bases, leaving 11 bases between them. From germline, CDR1 is LGHNA and CDR2 YNFKEQ. CDR3 length: 15 amino acids. This clone was seen more than once but under ten times. Original handling: The authors estimated nucleated cell counts from reference gene primer amplification. Using immunoSEQ multiplex PCR, the repertoire was profiled, and TCRdb retains in-frame clones only, with some absent. The DNA was the basis for D and trimming; V, J and clone size are from that table. In the table there are 100,000 to 150,000 clones, over 60% of which are singletons. The gene calls are TRBV4-2 and TRBJ1-4; no clear D gene. Input material: peripheral blood. The receptor's source is a woman between 70 and 85 years old with acute or convalescent COVID-19. CDR3 in amino acids: CASSLSRATNEKLFF. The CDR3 nucleotides read TGTGCCAGCAGTCTCTCTCGCGCAACTAATGAAAAACTGTTTTTT.